A selection of T cell receptor beta chains follows, all from one sample in a study of cytomegalovirus exposure and HLA in healthy donors. Clones were sequenced by immunoSEQ multiplex PCR, and TCRdb holds only the in-frame ones, with some missing. The sample lists about 110,000 clones; about 70% were seen once. Sequencing was carried out using PBMCs. The origin of the receptors is a female donor in good health and CMV-seronegative. The CDR3 runs from the conserved cysteine through the conserved F or W. D genes are given only for firm matches. Clone sizes are given selectively: once, few, many, or a class where the clone is expanded.

clone_size d_call j_call v_call cdr3_nt cdr3_aa
few TRBD1 TRBJ1-1 TRBV6-9 TGTGCCAGCAGACCCCGATCCGGGACAGGGGAAGCTTTCTTT CASRPRSGTGEAFF
- TRBD1 TRBJ2-7 TRBV28 TGTGCCAGCAGGCCCAGACAGGGCTCCTACGAGCAGTACTTC CASRPRQGSYEQYF
- - TRBJ2-5 TRBV5-6 TGTGCCAGCAGCGACCTGAGGGGGGGGGAGACCCAGTACTTC CASSDLRGGETQYF
- - TRBJ1-3 TRBV6-1 TGTGCCAGCAGTGATGTTCGGAACACCATATATTTT CASSDVRNTIYF
- - TRBJ1-1 TRBV7-3 TGTGCCAGCAGCTTAATGGCGAACACTGAAGCTTTCTTT CASSLMANTEAFF
- TRBD1 TRBJ2-7 TRBV19 TGTGCCAGTAGTATGGGGACAGGGGCCTACGAGCAGTACTTC CASSMGTGAYEQYF
- TRBD1 TRBJ2-5 TRBV9 TGTGCCAGCAGCGTAGGCCCTGGACAGGGGCAGGAGACCCAGTACTTC CASSVGPGQGQETQYF
once TRBD1 TRBJ2-7 TRBV11-3 TGTGCCAGCAGCACAGGGGGCGGTACCTACGAGCAGTACTTC CASSTGGGTYEQYF
- - TRBJ2-1 TRBV14 TGTGCCAGCAGCCAAGAACGCAGACGGGAGGGGGCCTATAGATACAATGAGCAGTTCTTC CASSQERRREGAYRYNEQFF
few - TRBJ1-1 TRBV29-1 TGCAGCGTTGAAGGGGCTGCGAACACTGAAGCTTTCTTT CSVEGAANTEAFF
- - TRBJ1-2 TRBV28 TGTGCCAGCAGAACAGCAGTCGGGGGACCTAACTATGGCTACACCTTC CASRTAVGGPNYGYTF
- TRBD1 TRBJ1-4 TRBV7-2 TGTGCCAGCAGGACGGGGACAGGGGGTGAAAAACTGTTTTTT CASRTGTGGEKLFF
- - TRBJ1-5 TRBV28 TGTGCCAGCAGTTTGGTAGACATCAAGGCCCAGCATTTT CASSLVDIKAQHF
- TRBD1 TRBJ2-7 TRBV19 TGTGCCAGTAGTATAGATCGACAGGGCCGGGGCCACGAGCAGTACTTC CASSIDRQGRGHEQYF
few TRBD1 TRBJ1-4 TRBV28 TGTGCCAGCAGTTGGATCGGGTGGGACAGCGATGAAAAACTGTTTTTT CASSWIGWDSDEKLFF
few TRBD2 TRBJ2-3 TRBV7-9 TGTGCCAGCATCGGACTAGCGGGAGATACGCAGTATTTT CASIGLAGDTQYF
- TRBD2 TRBJ2-1 TRBV7-9 TGTGCCAGCAGCACATCTGGGACTAGCGGGAGAAGGAGGGTTGAGCAGTTCTTC CASSTSGTSGRRRVEQFF
- TRBD2 TRBJ2-1 TRBV4-2 TGTGCCAGCAGCCAATGGGGTAGCGGGAATTACAATGAGCAGTTCTTC CASSQWGSGNYNEQFF
once TRBD2 TRBJ2-2 TRBV28 TGTGCCAGCAGTCCTAGGCTAGCGGGAGTCAGGGAGCTGTTTTTT CASSPRLAGVRELFF
once - TRBJ2-1 TRBV5-1 TGCGCCAGCAGCTTGGGGCTAGTTCCCAATGAGCAGTTCTTC CASSLGLVPNEQFF
- TRBD2 TRBJ2-7 TRBV27 TGTGCCAGCAGTAAGGGACTACACTCCTCCGAGCAGTACTTC CASSKGLHSSEQYF
- - TRBJ1-1 TRBV18 TGTGCCAGCTCACCACAGAACAGGGCCAGAACGAACACTGAAGCTTTCTTT CASSPQNRARTNTEAFF
- - TRBJ1-1 TRBV5-6 TGTGCCAGCAGCCTAGACAGCACTGAAGCTTTCTTT CASSLDSTEAFF
- - TRBJ1-1 TRBV29-1 TGCAGCGGGGGGGTAAGGTCGGCTGAAGCTTTCTTT CSGGVRSAEAFF
- TRBD2 TRBJ2-5 TRBV6-6 TGTGCCAGCAGTTACACGGGACTAGAGGGGACCCAGTACTTC CASSYTGLEGTQYF
- TRBD2 TRBJ2-5 TRBV30 TGTGCCTGGAGATTTAGCGGGAGTTGGGAGACCCAGTACTTC CAWRFSGSWETQYF
- - TRBJ1-4 TRBV7-2 TGTGCCAGCAGCTTAGGTTCCCAAACTAATGAAAAACTGTTTTTT CASSLGSQTNEKLFF
- TRBD1 TRBJ2-5 TRBV5-4 TGTGCCAGCAGCAGCGGACAGGGACTCCGAGAGACCCAGTACTTC CASSSGQGLRETQYF
- TRBD2 TRBJ2-1 TRBV19 TGTGCCAGTAGTACCGGGACTAGCTCCTACAATGAGCAGTTCTTC CASSTGTSSYNEQFF
- - TRBJ2-5 TRBV7-3 TGTGCCAGCAGCTTAACTCGTGAGGAGACCCAGTACTTC CASSLTREETQYF
few TRBD2 TRBJ2-1 TRBV7-9 TGTGCCAGCAGCTTCGTAGCGGGAGCCCTGATCGGCTCCTACAATGAGCAGTTCTTC CASSFVAGALIGSYNEQFF
few - TRBJ2-5 TRBV28 TGTGCCAGCAGTCCTCTTCTACGAGGAGAGACCCAGTACTTC CASSPLLRGETQYF
- TRBD2 TRBJ2-5 TRBV11-2 TGTGCCAGCAGCCCTCTAGCGGAGCAAGAGACCCAGTACTTC CASSPLAEQETQYF
- - TRBJ2-1 TRBV11-2 TGTGCCAGCAGCTCGGGACTTTTATACAATGAGCAGTTCTTC CASSSGLLYNEQFF
once TRBD2 TRBJ2-2 TRBV6-6 TGTGCCAGCAGTTACTCGACTAGCGGAAACACCGGGGAGCTGTTTTTT CASSYSTSGNTGELFF
few TRBD1 TRBJ2-1 TRBV7-7 TGTGCCAGCAGCCGAGACAGGGGGTCTGAGCAGTTCTTC CASSRDRGSEQFF
- TRBD1 TRBJ1-2 TRBV27 TGTGCCAGCAGTTCAAACAACAGGGGTGGGGGCTATGGCTACACCTTC CASSSNNRGGGYGYTF
- TRBD1 TRBJ2-7 TRBV11-2 TGTGCCAGCAGCACTGACAGGGAACGGGACGAGCAGTACTTC CASSTDRERDEQYF
- TRBD2 TRBJ2-7 TRBV28 TGTGCCAGCAGTTCCCTAGCGGGAGGCCGTGAAGAGCAGTACTTC CASSSLAGGREEQYF
- TRBD2 TRBJ2-5 TRBV4-2 TGTGCCAGCAGCCAAGTTAGCGGGAGAGATAGGGAGACCCAGTACTTC CASSQVSGRDRETQYF
- - TRBJ2-3 TRBV19 TGTGCCAGTACCCTAGGGGGTAGCACAGATACGCAGTATTTT CASTLGGSTDTQYF
few - TRBJ2-1 TRBV9 TGTGCCAGCAGCCCCGCAACAGGCAATGAGCAGTTCTTC CASSPATGNEQFF
- TRBD1 TRBJ2-3 TRBV19 TGTGCCAGTAGTATAAGAGGACAGGGGTTGGGTACAGATACGCAGTATTTT CASSIRGQGLGTDTQYF
- TRBD1 TRBJ2-7 TRBV11-3 TGTGCCAGCAGTCAAGCCGGGACAGGCTCCTACGAGCAGTACTTC CASSQAGTGSYEQYF
- TRBD1 TRBJ1-4 TRBV27 TGTGCCAGCAGTCCGACAGGGGGTGACGAAAAACTGTTTTTT CASSPTGGDEKLFF
- - TRBJ2-2 TRBV7-3 TGTGCCAGCAGCCCTAGGTCACTTAAGGACTACCGTACCGGGGAGCTGTTTTTT CASSPRSLKDYRTGELFF
- TRBD1 TRBJ1-5 TRBV19 TGTGCCAGTGTGGGGGACAGGGCGAATCAGCCCCAGCATTTT CASVGDRANQPQHF